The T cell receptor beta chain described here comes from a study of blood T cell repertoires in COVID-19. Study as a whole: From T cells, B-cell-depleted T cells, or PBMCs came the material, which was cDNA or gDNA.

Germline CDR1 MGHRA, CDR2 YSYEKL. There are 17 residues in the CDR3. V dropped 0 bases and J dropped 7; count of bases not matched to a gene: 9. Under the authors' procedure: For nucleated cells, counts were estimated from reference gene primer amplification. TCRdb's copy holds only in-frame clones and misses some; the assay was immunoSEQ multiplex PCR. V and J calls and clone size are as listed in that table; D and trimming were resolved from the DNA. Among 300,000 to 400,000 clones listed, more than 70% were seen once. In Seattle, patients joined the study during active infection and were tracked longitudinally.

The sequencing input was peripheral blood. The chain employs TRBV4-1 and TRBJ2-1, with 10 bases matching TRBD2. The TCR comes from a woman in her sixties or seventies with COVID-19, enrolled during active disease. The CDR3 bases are TGCGCCAGCAGCCAAGATGGTCCAGCGGGGGGGCCGAATGAGCAGTTCTTC. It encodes CASSQDGPAGGPNEQFF.